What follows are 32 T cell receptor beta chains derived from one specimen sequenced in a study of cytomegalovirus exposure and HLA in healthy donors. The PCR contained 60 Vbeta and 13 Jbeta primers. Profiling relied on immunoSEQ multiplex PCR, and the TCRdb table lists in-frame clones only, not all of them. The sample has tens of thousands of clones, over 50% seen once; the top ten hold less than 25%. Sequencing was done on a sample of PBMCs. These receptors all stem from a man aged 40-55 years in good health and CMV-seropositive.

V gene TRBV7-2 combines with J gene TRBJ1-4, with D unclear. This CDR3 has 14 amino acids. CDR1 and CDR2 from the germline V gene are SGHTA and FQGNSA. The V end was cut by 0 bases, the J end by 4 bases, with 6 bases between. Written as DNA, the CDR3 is TGTGCCAGCAGCTTAGCGGCCTTTAATGAAAAACTGTTTTTT. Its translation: CASSLAAFNEKLFF.

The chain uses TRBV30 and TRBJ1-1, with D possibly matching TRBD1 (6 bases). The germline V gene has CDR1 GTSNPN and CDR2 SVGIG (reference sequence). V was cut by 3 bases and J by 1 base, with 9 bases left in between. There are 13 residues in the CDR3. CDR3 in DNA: TGTGCCTGGAGCGCGACAGGGAACACTGAAGCTTTCTTT. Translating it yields CAWSATGNTEAFF. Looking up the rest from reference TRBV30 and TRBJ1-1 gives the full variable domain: SQTIHQWPATLVQPVGSPLSLECTVEGTSNPNLYWYRQAAGRGLQLLFYSVGIGQISSEVPQNLSASRPQDRQFILSSKKLLLSDSGFYLCAWSATGNTEAFFGQGTRLTVV.

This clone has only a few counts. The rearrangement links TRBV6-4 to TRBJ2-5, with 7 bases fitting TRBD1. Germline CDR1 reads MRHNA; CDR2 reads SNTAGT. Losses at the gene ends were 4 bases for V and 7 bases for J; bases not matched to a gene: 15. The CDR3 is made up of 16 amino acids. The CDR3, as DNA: TGTGCCAGCAGTGTCGTTTCGTCGGACAGGCCGGTGACCCAGTACTTC. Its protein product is CASSVVSSDRPVTQYF.

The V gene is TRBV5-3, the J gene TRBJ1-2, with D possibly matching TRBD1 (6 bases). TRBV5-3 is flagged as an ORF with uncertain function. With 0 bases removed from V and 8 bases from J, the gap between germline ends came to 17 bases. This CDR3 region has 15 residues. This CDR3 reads CARSLGDRRGGGYTF. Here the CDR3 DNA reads TGTGCCAGAAGCTTGGGGGACCGGCGAGGGGGAGGCTACACCTTC.

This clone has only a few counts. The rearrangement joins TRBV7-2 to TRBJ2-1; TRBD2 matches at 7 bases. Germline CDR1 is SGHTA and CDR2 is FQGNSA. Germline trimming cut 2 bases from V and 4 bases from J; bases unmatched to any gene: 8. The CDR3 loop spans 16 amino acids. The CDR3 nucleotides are TGTGCCAGCAGCTTATCGATACTAGCGTTATACAATGAGCAGTTCTTC. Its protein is CASSLSILALYNEQFF.

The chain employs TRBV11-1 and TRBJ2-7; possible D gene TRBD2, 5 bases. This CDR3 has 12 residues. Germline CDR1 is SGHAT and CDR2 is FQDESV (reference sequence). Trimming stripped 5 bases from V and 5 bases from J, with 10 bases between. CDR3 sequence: CASSPRGDEQYF. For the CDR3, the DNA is TGTGCCAGCAGCCCCCGGGGAGACGAGCAGTACTTC.

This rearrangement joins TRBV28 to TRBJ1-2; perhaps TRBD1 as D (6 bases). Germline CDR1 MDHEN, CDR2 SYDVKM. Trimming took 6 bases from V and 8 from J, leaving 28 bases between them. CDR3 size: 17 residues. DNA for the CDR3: TGTGCCAGCAGCCGGAAGGGCACCACAGGGCTCTTTAAGGGCTACACCTTC. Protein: CASSRKGTTGLFKGYTF.

This CDR3 reads CASSQGAGTSILETQYF. As DNA, the CDR3 is TGCGCCAGCAGCCAGGGAGCCGGGACTAGCATACTGGAGACCCAGTACTTC. This chain joins TRBV4-1 and TRBJ2-5; TRBD2 agrees at 9 bases. With 3 bases clipped from V and 5 bases from J, the junction kept 13 bases outside the gene matches. This CDR3 has 17 amino acids. From germline, CDR1 is MGHRA and CDR2 YSYEKL.

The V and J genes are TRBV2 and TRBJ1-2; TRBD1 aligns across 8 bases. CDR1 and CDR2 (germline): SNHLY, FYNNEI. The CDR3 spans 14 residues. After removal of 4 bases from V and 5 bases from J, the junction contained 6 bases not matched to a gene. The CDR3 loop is CASSGNRGEYGYTF. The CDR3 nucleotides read TGTGCCAGCAGTGGGAACAGGGGGGAATATGGCTACACCTTC. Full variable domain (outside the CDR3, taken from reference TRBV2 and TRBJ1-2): EPEVTQTPSHQVTQMGQEVILRCVPISNHLYFYWYRQILGQKVEFLVSFYNNEISEKSEIFDDQFSVERPDGSNFTLKIRSTKLEDSAMYFCASSGNRGEYGYTFGSGTRLTVV.

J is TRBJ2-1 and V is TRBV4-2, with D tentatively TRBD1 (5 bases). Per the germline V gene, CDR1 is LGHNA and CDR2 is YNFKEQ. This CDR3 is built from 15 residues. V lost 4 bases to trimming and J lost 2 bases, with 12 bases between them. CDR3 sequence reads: CASSPQGNTYNEQFF. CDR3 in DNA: TGTGCCAGCAGCCCTCAGGGTAATACCTACAATGAGCAGTTCTTC.

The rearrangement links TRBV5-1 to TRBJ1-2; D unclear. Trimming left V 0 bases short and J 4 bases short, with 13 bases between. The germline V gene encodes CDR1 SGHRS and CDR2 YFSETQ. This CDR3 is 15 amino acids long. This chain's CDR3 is CASSLGAAQFYGYTF. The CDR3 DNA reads TGCGCCAGCAGCTTGGGGGCAGCCCAATTCTATGGCTACACCTTC.

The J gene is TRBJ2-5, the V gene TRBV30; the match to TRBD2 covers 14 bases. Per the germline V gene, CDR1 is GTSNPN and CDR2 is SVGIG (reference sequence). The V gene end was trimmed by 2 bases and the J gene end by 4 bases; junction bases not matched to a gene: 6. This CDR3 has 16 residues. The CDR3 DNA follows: TGTGCCTGGAGTCAGGGACTAGCGGGGGTAGGAGAGACCCAGTACTTC. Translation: CAWSQGLAGVGETQYF.

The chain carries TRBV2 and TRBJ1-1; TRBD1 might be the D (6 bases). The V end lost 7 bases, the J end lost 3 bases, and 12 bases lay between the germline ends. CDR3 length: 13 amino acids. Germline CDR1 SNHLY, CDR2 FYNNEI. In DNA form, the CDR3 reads TGTGCCAGCATGAAGGACAGAGACACTGAAGCTTTCTTT. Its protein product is CASMKDRDTEAFF. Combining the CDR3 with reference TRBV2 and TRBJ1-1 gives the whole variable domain EPEVTQTPSHQVTQMGQEVILRCVPISNHLYFYWYRQILGQKVEFLVSFYNNEISEKSEIFDDQFSVERPDGSNFTLKIRSTKLEDSAMYFCASMKDRDTEAFFGQGTRLTVV.

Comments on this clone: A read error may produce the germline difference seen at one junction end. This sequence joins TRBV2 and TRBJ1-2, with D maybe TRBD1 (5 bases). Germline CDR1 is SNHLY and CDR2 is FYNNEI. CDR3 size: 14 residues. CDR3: CTSSELEGDYGYTF. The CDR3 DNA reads TGTACCAGCAGTGAGCTAGAAGGGGACTATGGCTACACCTTC. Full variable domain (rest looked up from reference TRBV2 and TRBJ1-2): EPEVTQTPSHQVTQMGQEVILRCVPISNHLYFYWYRQILGQKVEFLVSFYNNEISEKSEIFDDQFSVERPDGSNFTLKIRSTKLEDSAMYFCTSSELEGDYGYTFGSGTRLTVV.

This chain's CDR3 is CASSLGQTRMNEQFF. The CDR3 DNA sequence: TGTGCCAGCAGCTTAGGGCAGACTAGAATGAACGAGCAGTTCTTC. The rearrangement joins TRBV7-9 to TRBJ2-1; TRBD2 might be the D (6 bases). The CDR3 spans 15 residues. With 1 base removed from V and 10 bases from J, the gap between germline ends came to 17 bases. Germline V gene sequence: CDR1 SEHNR, CDR2 FQNEAQ (reference sequence).

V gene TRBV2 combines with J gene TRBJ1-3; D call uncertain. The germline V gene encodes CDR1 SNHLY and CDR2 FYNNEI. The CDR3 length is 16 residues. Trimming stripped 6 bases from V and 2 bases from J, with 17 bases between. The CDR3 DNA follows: TGTGCCAGCAGCGCGGGCCTCGGAGAAGCTGGAAACACCATATATTTT. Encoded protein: CASSAGLGEAGNTIYF.

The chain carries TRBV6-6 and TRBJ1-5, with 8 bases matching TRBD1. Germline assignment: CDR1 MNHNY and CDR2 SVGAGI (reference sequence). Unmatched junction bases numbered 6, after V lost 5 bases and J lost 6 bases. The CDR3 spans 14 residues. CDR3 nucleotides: TGTGCCAGCAGTGTGACAGGGGCCCGTCAGCCCCAGCATTTT. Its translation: CASSVTGARQPQHF.

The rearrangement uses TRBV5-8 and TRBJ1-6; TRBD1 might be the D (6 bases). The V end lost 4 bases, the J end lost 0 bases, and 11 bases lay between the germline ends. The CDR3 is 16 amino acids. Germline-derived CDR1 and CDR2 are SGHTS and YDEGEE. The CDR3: CASSPTGSSYNSPLHF. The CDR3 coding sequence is TGTGCCAGCAGCCCCACAGGGAGCTCCTATAATTCACCCCTCCACTTT.

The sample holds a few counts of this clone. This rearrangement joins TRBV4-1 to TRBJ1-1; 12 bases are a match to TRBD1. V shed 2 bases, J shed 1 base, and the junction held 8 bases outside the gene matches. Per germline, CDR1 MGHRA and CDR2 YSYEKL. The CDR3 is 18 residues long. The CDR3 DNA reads TGCGCCAGCAGCCAATACGGGACAGGGGGCGTTGGGAACACTGAAGCTTTCTTT. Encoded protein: CASSQYGTGGVGNTEAFF.

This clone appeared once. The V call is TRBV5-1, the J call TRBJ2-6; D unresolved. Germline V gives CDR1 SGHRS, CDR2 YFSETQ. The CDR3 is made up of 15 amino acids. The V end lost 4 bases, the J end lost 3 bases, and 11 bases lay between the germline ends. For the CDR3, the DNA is TGCGCCAGCAGCGGGCCCGTGGGTGGGGCCAACGTCCTGACTTTC. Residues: CASSGPVGGANVLTF.

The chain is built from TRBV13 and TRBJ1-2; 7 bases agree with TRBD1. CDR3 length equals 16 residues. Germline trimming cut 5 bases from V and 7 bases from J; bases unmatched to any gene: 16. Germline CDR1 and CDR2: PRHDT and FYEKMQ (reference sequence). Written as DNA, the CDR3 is TGTGCCAGCAGCCCCGGGACAGCTACTGATGACTTTGGCTACACCTTC. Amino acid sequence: CASSPGTATDDFGYTF.

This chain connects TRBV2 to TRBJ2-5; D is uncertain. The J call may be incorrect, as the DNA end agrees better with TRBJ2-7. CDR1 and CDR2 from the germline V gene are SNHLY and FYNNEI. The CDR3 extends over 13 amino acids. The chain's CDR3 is CASSVSTALEQYF. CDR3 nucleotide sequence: TGTGCCAGCAGTGTGAGTACAGCCCTCGAGCAGTACTTC.

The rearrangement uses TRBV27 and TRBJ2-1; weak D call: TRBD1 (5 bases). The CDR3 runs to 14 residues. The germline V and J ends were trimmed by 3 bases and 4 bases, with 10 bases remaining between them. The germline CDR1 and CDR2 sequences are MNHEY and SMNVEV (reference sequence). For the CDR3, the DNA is TGTGCCAGCAGTTTCGCAGGGTGGTACAATGAGCAGTTCTTC. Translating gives CASSFAGWYNEQFF.

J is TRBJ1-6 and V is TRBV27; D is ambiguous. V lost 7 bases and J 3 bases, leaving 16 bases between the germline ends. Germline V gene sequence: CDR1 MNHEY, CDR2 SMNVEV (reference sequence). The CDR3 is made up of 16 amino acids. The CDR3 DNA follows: TGTGCCAGCAATCGGAGAAGCCAGAGCTATAATTCACCCCTCCACTTT. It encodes CASNRRSQSYNSPLHF.

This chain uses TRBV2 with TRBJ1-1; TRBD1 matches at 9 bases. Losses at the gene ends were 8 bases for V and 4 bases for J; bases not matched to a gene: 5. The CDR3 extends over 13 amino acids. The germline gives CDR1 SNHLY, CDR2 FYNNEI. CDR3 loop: CASGTGRTTEAFF. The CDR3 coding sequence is TGTGCCAGCGGGACAGGGAGGACCACTGAAGCTTTCTTT. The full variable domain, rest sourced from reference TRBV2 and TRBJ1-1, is EPEVTQTPSHQVTQMGQEVILRCVPISNHLYFYWYRQILGQKVEFLVSFYNNEISEKSEIFDDQFSVERPDGSNFTLKIRSTKLEDSAMYFCASGTGRTTEAFFGQGTRLTVV.

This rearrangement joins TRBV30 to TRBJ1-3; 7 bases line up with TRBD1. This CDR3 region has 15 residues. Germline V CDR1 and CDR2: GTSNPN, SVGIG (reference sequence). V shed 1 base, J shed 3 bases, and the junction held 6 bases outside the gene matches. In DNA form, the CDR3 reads TGTGCCTGGAGTGGTAGGGGGCGTGGTGGAAACACCATATATTTT. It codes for CAWSGRGRGGNTIYF.

In DNA form, the CDR3 reads TGCGCCAGCAGCCAGGACACCGATCAAGAGACCCAGTACTTC. It codes for CASSQDTDQETQYF. This chain uses TRBV5-1 with TRBJ2-5, with D possibly matching TRBD1 (5 bases). V lost 4 bases, J lost 2 bases, and 12 bases lay in between. Looked up from germline, CDR1 is SGHRS and CDR2 is YFSETQ. The CDR3 consists of 14 residues.

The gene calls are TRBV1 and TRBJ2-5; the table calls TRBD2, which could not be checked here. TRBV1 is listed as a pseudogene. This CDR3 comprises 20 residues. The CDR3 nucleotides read TGCACCAGCCTCAGAGGGGCTAGCGGGGCCTCAGGCTCGTACCAAGAGACCCAGTACTTC. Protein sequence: CTSLRGASGASGSYQETQYF.

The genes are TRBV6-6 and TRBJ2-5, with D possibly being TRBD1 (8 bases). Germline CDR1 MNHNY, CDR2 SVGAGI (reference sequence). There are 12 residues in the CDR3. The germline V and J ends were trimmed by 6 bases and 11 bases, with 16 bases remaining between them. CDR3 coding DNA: TGTGCCAGCAGGGACAGGGCGGGGGAGCAGTACTTC. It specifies CASRDRAGEQYF.

CDR3 amino acids: CASSAPGTGEYEQYF. CDR3 nucleotides: TGTGCCAGTAGTGCCCCCGGGACAGGGGAGTACGAGCAGTACTTC. The chain joins TRBV19 to TRBJ2-7, with 10 bases aligning to TRBD1. Germline values: CDR1 LNHDA, CDR2 SQIVND (reference sequence). This CDR3 is built from 15 residues. With 5 bases clipped from V and 4 bases from J, the junction kept 8 bases outside the gene matches.

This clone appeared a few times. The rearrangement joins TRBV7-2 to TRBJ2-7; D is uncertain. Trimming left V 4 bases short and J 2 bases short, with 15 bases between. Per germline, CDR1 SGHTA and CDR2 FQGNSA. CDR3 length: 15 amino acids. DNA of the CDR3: TGTGCCAGCAGCTCGACCGAGACTCGACCCTACGAGCAGTACTTC. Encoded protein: CASSSTETRPYEQYF.

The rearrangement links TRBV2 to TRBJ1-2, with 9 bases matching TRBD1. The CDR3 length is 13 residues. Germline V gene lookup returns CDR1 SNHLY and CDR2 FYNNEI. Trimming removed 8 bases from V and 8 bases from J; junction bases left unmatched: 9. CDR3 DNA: TGTGCCAGCCAGATACAGGGGGCGGGGGGCTACACCTTC. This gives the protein CASQIQGAGGYTF. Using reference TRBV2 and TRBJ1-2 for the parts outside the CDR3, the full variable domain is EPEVTQTPSHQVTQMGQEVILRCVPISNHLYFYWYRQILGQKVEFLVSFYNNEISEKSEIFDDQFSVERPDGSNFTLKIRSTKLEDSAMYFCASQIQGAGGYTFGSGTRLTVV.